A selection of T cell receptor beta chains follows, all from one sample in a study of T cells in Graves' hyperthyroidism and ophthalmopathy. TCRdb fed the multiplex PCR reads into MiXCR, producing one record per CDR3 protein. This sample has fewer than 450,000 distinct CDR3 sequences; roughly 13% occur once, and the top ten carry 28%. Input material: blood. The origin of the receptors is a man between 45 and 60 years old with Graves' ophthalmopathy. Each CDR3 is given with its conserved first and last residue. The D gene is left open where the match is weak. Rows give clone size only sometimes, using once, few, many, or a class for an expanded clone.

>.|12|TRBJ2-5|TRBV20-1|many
CSGWGDQETQYF
TGCAGTGGTTGGGGAGACCAAGAGACCCAGTACTTC
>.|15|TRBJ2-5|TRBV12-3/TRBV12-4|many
CASSPTWGLWETQYF
TGTGCCAGCAGTCCGACATGGGGGTTGTGGGAGACCCAGTACTTC
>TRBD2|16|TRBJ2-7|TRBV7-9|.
CASSAEGLAGTYEQYF
TGTGCCAGCAGCGCCGAGGGACTAGCGGGAACCTACGAGCAGTACTTC
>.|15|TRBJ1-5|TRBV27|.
CASSLGGSGNQPQHF
TGTGCCAGCAGCTTAGGCGGGTCGGGCAATCAGCCCCAGCATTTT
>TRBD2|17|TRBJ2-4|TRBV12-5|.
CASGSPRGTSSENIQYF
TGTGCTAGTGGTTCCCCTCGAGGGACTAGCTCGGAAAACATTCAGTACTTC
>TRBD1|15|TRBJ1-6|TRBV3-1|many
CASSLRTGDNSPLHF
TGTGCCAGCAGCCTGCGGACAGGGGACAATTCACCCCTCCACTTT
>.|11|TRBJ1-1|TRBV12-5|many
CASGPGDEAFF
TGTGCTAGTGGCCCCGGGGATGAAGCTTTCTTT
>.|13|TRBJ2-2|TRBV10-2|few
CASSEPLAGELFF
TGCGCCAGCAGTGAGCCTCTAGCCGGGGAGCTGTTTTTT
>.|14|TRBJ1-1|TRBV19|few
CASRIGGTNTEAFF
TGTGCCAGTAGAATCGGGGGGACGAACACTGAAGCTTTCTTT
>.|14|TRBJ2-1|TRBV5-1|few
CASSLGVRGSEQFF
TGCGCCAGCAGCTTGGGGGTGAGGGGCAGTGAGCAGTTCTTC
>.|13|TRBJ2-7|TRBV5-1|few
CASSQSSSYEQYF
TGTGCCAGCAGCCAGTCCTCTTCATACGAGCAGTACTTC
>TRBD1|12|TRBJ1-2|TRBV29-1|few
CSVVDRGYGYTF
TGCAGCGTTGTGGACAGGGGCTATGGCTACACCTTC
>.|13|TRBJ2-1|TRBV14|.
CASSPSPVLGQFF
TGTGCCAGCAGCCCCTCCCCCGTGCTAGGGCAGTTCTTC
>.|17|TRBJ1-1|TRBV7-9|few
CASSFEKVGRGGTEAFF
TGTGCCAGCAGCTTTGAGAAAGTGGGGAGGGGAGGTACTGAAGCTTTCTTT
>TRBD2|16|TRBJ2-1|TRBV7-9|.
CASSSSSASGRVEQFF
TGTGCCAGCAGCTCCTCTTCGGCTAGCGGGAGGGTTGAGCAGTTCTTC
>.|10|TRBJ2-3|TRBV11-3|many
CASSFDTQYF
TGTGCCAGCAGCTTTGATACGCAGTATTTT
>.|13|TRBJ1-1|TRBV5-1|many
CASSSGGGTEAFF
TGCGCCAGCAGCTCGGGAGGGGGCACTGAAGCTTTCTTT
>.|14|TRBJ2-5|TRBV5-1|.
CASSLVPFWETQYF
TGCGCCAGCAGCTTGGTTCCCTTTTGGGAGACCCAGTACTTC
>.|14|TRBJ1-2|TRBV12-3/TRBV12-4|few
CASSPGGGFNGYTF
TGTGCCAGCAGTCCTGGAGGGGGGTTTAATGGCTACACCTTC
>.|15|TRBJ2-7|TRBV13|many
CASSLLGNTPYEQYF
TGTGCCAGCAGCTTACTGGGAAATACGCCCTACGAGCAGTACTTC
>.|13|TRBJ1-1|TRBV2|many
CASSVRRNTEAFF
TGTGCCAGCAGTGTCAGGCGTAACACTGAAGCTTTCTTT
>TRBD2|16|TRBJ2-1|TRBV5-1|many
CASSFTASGGYNEQFF
TGCGCCAGCAGCTTTACCGCTAGCGGGGGATACAATGAGCAGTTCTTC